This T cell receptor (beta chain) stems from a study of T cells in Graves' hyperthyroidism and ophthalmopathy. The wider study: Peripheral blood draws took place at initial diagnosis, ahead of any treatment. Findings and caveats of the study: The model foresaw ophthalmopathy a median about 6.5 months prior to onset. In blood, most of the thyroid clonotypes expanded above 0.001 were also present.

In this sample, this clonotype turned up many times. Its antigen is not identified. From RNA transcripts, TCR beta CDR3 regions were amplified. When the TCR CDR3 underwent first-round RT-PCR, the HTBI primer set was used. TCRdb reprocessed the multiplex PCR reads with MiXCR, giving one entry per CDR3 protein. The sample lists some 440,000 distinct CDR3 sequences; around 16% were seen once. Per germline, CDR1 SGHVS and CDR2 FQNEAQ. V was pared by 5 bases and J by 3 bases, with 11 bases between. The CDR3 length is 13 residues. J is TRBJ2-7 and V is TRBV7-8, with D possibly called TRBD1 or TRBD2 (5 bases each). Sample: blood. This receptor was identified in a woman aged 18-29 years with Graves' hyperthyroidism. In DNA, the CDR3 is TGTGCCAGCAGCGGAAGGGGACGCTACGAGCAGTACTTC. This codes for CASSGRGRYEQYF.